This passage covers 21 T cell receptor beta chains from one sample sequenced in a study of T-cell reconstitution after alpha-beta-depleted transplantation in children. Their recognized antigens are unknown. Study results and caveats: Reportedly, roughly two months post-transplant, alpha-beta T cells arose from several hundred expanded graft clones.

A library of TCRbeta sequences, prepared with unique molecular identifiers, was generated. TCRdb redid the calling of the PCR reads with MiXCR, one entry per CDR3 protein. Here the sample spans tens of thousands of distinct CDR3 sequences, about 6% being singletons. Source: peripheral blood, taken 60 days after TCRalphabeta/CD19-depleted stem cell transplant. The source is a child in the first two years of life who had a stem cell transplant for acute myeloid leukemia, so the T cells may come from the graft donor.

In regard to this clonotype: This may be a read error, as it is one base from a much larger clone. This chain uses TRBV14 with TRBJ2-1; possible D gene TRBD2, 6 bases. CDR3 length: 14 amino acids. Per the germline V gene, CDR1 is SGHDN and CDR2 is FVKESK. V shed 8 bases and J shed 4 bases, with 15 bases lying between them. DNA for the CDR3: TGTGCCAGCGGCCGGAGGGGACCTTACAATGAGCAGTTCTTC. Its translation is CASGRRGPYNEQFF.

This clonotype was recorded many times. The chain carries TRBV5-1 and TRBJ2-1; 10 bases line up with TRBD2. V trimming: 0 bases; J trimming: 6 bases; junction bases outside the gene matches: 9. Per the germline V gene, CDR1 is SGHRS and CDR2 is YFSETQ. The CDR3 is made up of 17 amino acids. Here the CDR3 reads CASSLAEITSGVNEQFF. CDR3 sequence (DNA): TGCGCCAGCAGCTTGGCCGAAATTACTAGCGGGGTCAATGAGCAGTTCTTC. Combining the CDR3 with reference TRBV5-1 and TRBJ2-1 gives the whole variable domain KAGVTQTPRYLIKTRGQQVTLSCSPISGHRSVSWYQQTPGQGLQFLFEYFSETQRNKGNFPGRFSGRQFSNSRSEMNVSTLELGDSALYLCASSLAEITSGVNEQFFGPGTRLTVL.

This clonotype was observed a handful of times. The junction departs from the called germline gene at one end, perhaps through a read error. V usage is TRBV7-8 and J usage is TRBJ2-7, with a possible D match to TRBD1 (5 bases). Germline V gene data show CDR1 as SGHVS and CDR2 as FQNEAQ. CDR3 length equals 12 residues. The CDR3 sequence: CASSLETGRPPF. As DNA, the CDR3 is TGTGCCAGCAGCTTAGAAACAGGAAGGCCACCCTTC. Looking up the rest from reference TRBV7-8 and TRBJ2-7 gives the full variable domain: GAGVSQSPRYKVAKRGQDVALRCDPISGHVSLFWYQQALGQGPEFLTYFQNEAQLDKSGLPSDRFFAERPEGSVSTLKIQRTQQEDSAVYLCASSLETGRPPFGPGTRLTVT.

This clonotype was seen repeatedly, ten times or more. The chain employs TRBV27 and TRBJ1-6; D gene ambiguous. The CDR3 length is 13 residues. Deletions cut 3 bases from V and 7 bases from J, with 7 bases between. Germline assignment: CDR1 MNHEY and CDR2 SMNVEV (reference sequence). CDR3 region: CASSLHLNSPLHF. The DNA of the CDR3 is TGTGCCAGCAGTTTGCATCTCAATTCACCCCTCCACTTT.

A remark on this clonotype: A read error may explain this, as a much larger clone is one base away. The J gene is TRBJ2-2, the V gene TRBV12-3 or TRBV12-4, with 7 bases identical to TRBD1. The V gene end was trimmed by 7 bases and the J gene end by 3 bases; junction bases not matched to a gene: 8. The CDR3 spans 15 residues. Written as DNA, the CDR3 is TGTGCCAGCACAGTCGACAGGGACCACACCGGGGAGCTGTTTTTT. As protein: CASTVDRDHTGELFF.

This clonotype was seen at least ten times. The chain has TRBV7-9 and TRBJ2-1; D ambiguous. The CDR3 consists of 13 residues. The germline CDR1 and CDR2 sequences are SEHNR and FQNEAQ (reference sequence). Trimming left V 2 bases short and J 0 bases short, with 2 bases between. The CDR3 reads CASSLRSYNEQFF. CDR3 in DNA: TGTGCCAGCAGCTTACGCTCCTACAATGAGCAGTTCTTC. Full variable domain (remainder filled in from reference TRBV7-9 and TRBJ2-1): DTGVSQNPRHKITKRGQNVTFRCDPISEHNRLYWYRQTLGQGPEFLTYFQNEAQLEKSRLLSDRFSAERPKGSFSTLEIQRTEQGDSAMYLCASSLRSYNEQFFGPGTRLTVL.

This rearrangement joins TRBV7-9 to TRBJ2-5, with 8 bases aligning to TRBD2. Germline CDR1 SEHNR, CDR2 FQNEAQ (reference sequence). The CDR3 sequence is 14 residues long. The V gene end was trimmed by 5 bases and the J gene end by 5 bases; junction bases not matched to a gene: 7. CDR3 nucleotides: TGTGCCAGCAGCCCCCCCGGGGGGGGTGAGACCCAGTACTTC. It is translated as CASSPPGGGETQYF.

This clonotype was counted ten times or more. The chain carries TRBV3-1 and TRBJ2-7; D is unclear. The CDR3 has 13 residues. The V end was cut by 0 bases, the J end by 3 bases, with 6 bases between. Per germline, CDR1 LGHDT and CDR2 YNNKEL (reference sequence). The CDR3 coding sequence is TGTGCCAGCAGCCAAGATCCAGACTACGAGCAGTACTTC. Its translation is CASSQDPDYEQYF.

At least ten counts were recorded for this clonotype. The J gene is TRBJ1-3, the V gene TRBV29-1; no clear D gene. Between the trimmed V and J ends, which lost 3 bases and 4 bases, there was a span of 7 bases. Per the germline V gene, CDR1 is SQVTM and CDR2 is ANQGSEA. The CDR3 is 12 amino acids. In DNA, the CDR3 is TGCAGCGTTGACCAAGGAGGAAACACCATATATTTT. Protein product: CSVDQGGNTIYF.

This clonotype was detected many times. The gene calls are TRBV7-8 and TRBJ2-1, with 7 bases lining up with TRBD1. From germline, CDR1 is SGHVS and CDR2 FQNEAQ. The CDR3 totals 13 residues. Losses at the gene ends were 6 bases for V and 6 bases for J; bases not matched to a gene: 5. The CDR3 coding sequence is TGTGCCAGCAGATCCGACAGGGTCAATGAGCAGTTCTTC. It encodes CASRSDRVNEQFF.

The chain links TRBV6-2 or TRBV6-3 to TRBJ2-7; 9 bases are a match to TRBD1. Germline lookup yields CDR1 MNHEY and CDR2 SVGEGT. The CDR3 totals 15 residues. V lost 4 bases, J lost 3 bases, and 7 bases stayed unmatched. The CDR3 coding sequence is TGTGCCAGCAGTTCCGGGACAGGGTCCCTCTACGAGCAGTACTTC. This translates into CASSSGTGSLYEQYF.

In its sample, this clonotype was seen a few times. This chain uses TRBV18 with TRBJ1-1; D possibly corresponds to TRBD1 (5 bases). The V end lost 5 bases, the J end lost 5 bases, and 12 bases lay between the germline ends. Germline V gene lookup returns CDR1 KGHSH and CDR2 LQKENI. The CDR3 is made up of 13 amino acids. CDR3 loop: CASSSDWGTEAFF. The CDR3 DNA reads TGTGCCAGCTCATCGGACTGGGGGACTGAAGCTTTCTTT.

The sample holds many counts of this clonotype. The gene calls are TRBV6-2 or TRBV6-3 and TRBJ1-5, with D unresolved. The V and J ends lost 9 bases and 7 bases respectively, with 19 bases between them. Per the germline V gene, CDR1 is MNHEY and CDR2 is SVGEGT. The CDR3 is 14 amino acids. The CDR3 protein is CASKTRTRGQPQHF. Here the CDR3 DNA reads TGTGCCAGTAAAACCAGGACGCGGGGACAGCCCCAGCATTTT.

The table lists this clonotype with a few counts. The chain has TRBV4-2 and TRBJ2-5; D is unclear. Trimming removed 0 bases from V and 4 bases from J, with 15 bases in between. From germline, CDR1 is LGHNA and CDR2 YNFKEQ. This CDR3 region has 16 residues. CDR3 sequence reads: CASSQDLRGLLETQYF. The CDR3 bases are TGTGCCAGCAGCCAAGATTTAAGAGGCCTCTTAGAGACCCAGTACTTC.

This clonotype was seen ten or more times. The chain uses TRBV7-9 and TRBJ2-5; D might be TRBD1 (6 bases). The CDR3 totals 16 residues. V was cut by 5 bases and J by 3 bases, with 19 bases left in between. CDR1 is SEHNR, CDR2 FQNEAQ, per germline (reference sequence). The DNA of the CDR3 is TGTGCCAGCAGCCCTTATTCCGGGACAAGAGAAGAGACCCAGTACTTC. This encodes CASSPYSGTREETQYF.

This clonotype was picked up many times. This chain joins TRBV12-3 or TRBV12-4 and TRBJ2-3, with D hard to call. This CDR3 has 17 residues. V lost 3 bases and J lost 2, with 18 bases in between. CDR3 nucleotides: TGTGCCAGCAGTTTTCGGATGCGGTGGCCCACCACAGATACGCAGTATTTT. Its translation: CASSFRMRWPTTDTQYF.

This clonotype was detected many times. This chain connects TRBV27 to TRBJ2-7; D gene ambiguous. Germline V gene lookup returns CDR1 MNHEY and CDR2 SMNVEV (reference sequence). Trimming took 5 bases from V and 3 from J, leaving 14 bases between them. The CDR3 covers 14 residues. Here the CDR3 DNA reads TGTGCCAGCAGTCCCGGACGGACCGTCTACGAGCAGTACTTC. Translation gives CASSPGRTVYEQYF.

V is TRBV6-1 and J is TRBJ2-7; 10 nucleotides match TRBD2. From germline, CDR1 is MNHNS and CDR2 SASEGT. The V gene end was trimmed by 5 bases and the J gene end by 2 bases; junction bases not matched to a gene: 9. This CDR3 contains 16 residues. This chain's CDR3 is CASSPLTSGEPYEQYF. CDR3 coding DNA: TGTGCCAGCAGTCCGCTCACTAGCGGGGAGCCCTACGAGCAGTACTTC.

The chain is built from TRBV10-3 and TRBJ1-2; the D gene is possibly TRBD1 (5 bases). Germline loops: CDR1 ENHRY, CDR2 SYGVKD. V dropped 6 bases and J dropped 1 base, with 18 bases sitting between them. The CDR3 consists of 16 residues. The CDR3: CAIRWGPQGGNYGYTF. CDR3 coding DNA: TGTGCCATCAGGTGGGGTCCCCAGGGCGGTAACTATGGCTACACCTTC.

This clonotype was observed at least ten times. This chain uses TRBV24-1 with TRBJ2-5; 12 nucleotides match TRBD1. V gave up 4 bases and J gave up 4 bases; unmatched junction bases: 6. Per germline, CDR1 KGHDR and CDR2 SFDVKD. The CDR3 has 16 residues. The CDR3 region is CATSDPGTGGRETQYF. CDR3 in DNA: TGTGCCACCAGTGACCCCGGGACAGGGGGCCGAGAGACCCAGTACTTC.

In its sample, this clonotype was seen a few times. The rearrangement uses TRBV7-9 and TRBJ2-1, with 8 positions matching TRBD2. CDR3 length: 12 amino acids. V lost 1 base and J lost 15; bases outside the gene matches: 5. CDR1 and CDR2 (germline): SEHNR, FQNEAQ (reference sequence). CDR3 sequence (DNA): TGTGCCAGCAGCTTAGTAGGGACTAGTCTGTTCTTC. It yields the protein CASSLVGTSLFF.